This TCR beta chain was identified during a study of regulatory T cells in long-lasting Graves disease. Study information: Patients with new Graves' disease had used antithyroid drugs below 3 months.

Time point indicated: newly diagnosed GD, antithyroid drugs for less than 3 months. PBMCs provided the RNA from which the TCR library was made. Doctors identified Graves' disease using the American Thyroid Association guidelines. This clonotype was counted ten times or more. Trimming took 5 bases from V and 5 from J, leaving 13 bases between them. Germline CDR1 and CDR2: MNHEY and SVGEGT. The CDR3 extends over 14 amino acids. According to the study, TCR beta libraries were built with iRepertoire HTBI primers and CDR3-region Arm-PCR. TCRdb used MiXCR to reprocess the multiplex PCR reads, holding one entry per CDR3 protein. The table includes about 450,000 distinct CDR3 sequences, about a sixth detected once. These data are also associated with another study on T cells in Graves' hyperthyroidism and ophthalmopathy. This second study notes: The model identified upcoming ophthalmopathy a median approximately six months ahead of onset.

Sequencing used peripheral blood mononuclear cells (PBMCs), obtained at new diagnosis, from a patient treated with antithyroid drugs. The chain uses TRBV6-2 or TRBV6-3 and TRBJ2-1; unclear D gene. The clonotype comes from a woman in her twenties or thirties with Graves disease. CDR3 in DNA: TGTGCCAGCAGTCCCTCTAACGACGACAATGAGCAGTTCTTC. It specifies CASSPSNDDNEQFF.